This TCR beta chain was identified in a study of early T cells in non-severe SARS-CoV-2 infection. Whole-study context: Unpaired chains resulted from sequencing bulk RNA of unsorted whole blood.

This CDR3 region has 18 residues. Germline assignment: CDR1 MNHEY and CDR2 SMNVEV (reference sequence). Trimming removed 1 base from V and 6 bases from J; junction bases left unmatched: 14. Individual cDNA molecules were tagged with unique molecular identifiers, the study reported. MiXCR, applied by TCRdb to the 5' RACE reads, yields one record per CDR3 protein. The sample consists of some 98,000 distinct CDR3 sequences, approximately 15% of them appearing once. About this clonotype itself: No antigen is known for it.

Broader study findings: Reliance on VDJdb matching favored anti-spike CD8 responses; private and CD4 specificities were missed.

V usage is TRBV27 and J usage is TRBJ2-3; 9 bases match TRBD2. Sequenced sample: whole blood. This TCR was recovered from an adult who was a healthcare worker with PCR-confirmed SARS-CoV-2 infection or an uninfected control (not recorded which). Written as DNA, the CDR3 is TGTGCCAGCAGTTTATGGGGGGGGAGACTAGCGGTTCCGGATACGCAGTATTTT. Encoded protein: CASSLWGGRLAVPDTQYF.